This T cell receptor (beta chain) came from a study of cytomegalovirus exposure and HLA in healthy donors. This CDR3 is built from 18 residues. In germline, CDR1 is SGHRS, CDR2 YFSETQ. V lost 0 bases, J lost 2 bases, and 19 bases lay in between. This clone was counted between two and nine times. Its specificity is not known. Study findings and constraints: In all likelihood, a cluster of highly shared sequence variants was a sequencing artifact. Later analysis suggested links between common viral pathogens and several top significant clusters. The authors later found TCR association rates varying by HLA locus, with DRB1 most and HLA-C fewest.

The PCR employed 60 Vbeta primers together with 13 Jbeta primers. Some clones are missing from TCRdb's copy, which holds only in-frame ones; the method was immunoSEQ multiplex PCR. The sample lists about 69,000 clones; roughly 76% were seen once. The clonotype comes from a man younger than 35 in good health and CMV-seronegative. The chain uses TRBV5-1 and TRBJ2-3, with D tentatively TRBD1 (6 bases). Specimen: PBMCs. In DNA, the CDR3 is TGCGCCAGCAGCTTGGCCTCAGGGGTAGGGGTACTCACAGATACGCAGTATTTT. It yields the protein CASSLASGVGVLTDTQYF. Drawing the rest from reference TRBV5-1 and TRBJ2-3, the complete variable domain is KAGVTQTPRYLIKTRGQQVTLSCSPISGHRSVSWYQQTPGQGLQFLFEYFSETQRNKGNFPGRFSGRQFSNSRSEMNVSTLELGDSALYLCASSLASGVGVLTDTQYFGPGTRLTVL.